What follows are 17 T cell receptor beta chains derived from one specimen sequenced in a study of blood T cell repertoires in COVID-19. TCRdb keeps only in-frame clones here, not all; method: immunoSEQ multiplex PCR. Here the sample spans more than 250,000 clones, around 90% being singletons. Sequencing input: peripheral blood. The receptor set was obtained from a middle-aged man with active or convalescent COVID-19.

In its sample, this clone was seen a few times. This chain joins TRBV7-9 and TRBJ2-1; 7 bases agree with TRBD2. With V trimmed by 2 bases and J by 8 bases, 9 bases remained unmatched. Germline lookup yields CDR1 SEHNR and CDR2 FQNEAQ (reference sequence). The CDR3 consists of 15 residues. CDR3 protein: CASSLLASGGDEQFF. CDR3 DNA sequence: TGTGCCAGCAGCTTATTGGCTAGCGGTGGCGATGAGCAGTTCTTC.

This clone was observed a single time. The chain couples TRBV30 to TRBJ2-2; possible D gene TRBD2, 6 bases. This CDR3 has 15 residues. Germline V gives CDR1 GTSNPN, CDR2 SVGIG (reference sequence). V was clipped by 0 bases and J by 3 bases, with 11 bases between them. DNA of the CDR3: TGTGCCTGGAGTGTACCAGGGAGGTACACCGGGGAGCTGTTTTTT. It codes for CAWSVPGRYTGELFF.

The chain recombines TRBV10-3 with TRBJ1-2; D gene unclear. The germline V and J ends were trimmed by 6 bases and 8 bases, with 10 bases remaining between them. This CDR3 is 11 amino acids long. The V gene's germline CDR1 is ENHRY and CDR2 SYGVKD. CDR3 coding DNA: TGTGCCATCAGCGGCAGGCAAGGCTACACCTTC. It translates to CAISGRQGYTF.

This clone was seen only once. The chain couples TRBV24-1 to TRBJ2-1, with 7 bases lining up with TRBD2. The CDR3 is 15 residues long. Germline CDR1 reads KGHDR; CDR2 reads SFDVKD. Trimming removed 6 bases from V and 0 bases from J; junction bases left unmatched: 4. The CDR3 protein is CATSRLAASYNEQFF. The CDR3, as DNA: TGTGCCACCAGTCGACTAGCAGCCTCCTACAATGAGCAGTTCTTC.

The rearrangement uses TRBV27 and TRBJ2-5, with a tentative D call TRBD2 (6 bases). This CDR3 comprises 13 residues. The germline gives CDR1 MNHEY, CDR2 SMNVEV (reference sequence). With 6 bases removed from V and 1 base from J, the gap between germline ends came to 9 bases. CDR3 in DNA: TGTGCCAGCAGACGACTAGGCCAAGAGACCCAGTACTTC. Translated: CASRRLGQETQYF.

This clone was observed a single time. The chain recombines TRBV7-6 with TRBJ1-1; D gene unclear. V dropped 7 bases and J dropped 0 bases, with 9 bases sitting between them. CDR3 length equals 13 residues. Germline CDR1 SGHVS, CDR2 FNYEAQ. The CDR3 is CASTPGMNTEAFF. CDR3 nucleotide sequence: TGTGCCAGCACACCAGGAATGAACACTGAAGCTTTCTTT.

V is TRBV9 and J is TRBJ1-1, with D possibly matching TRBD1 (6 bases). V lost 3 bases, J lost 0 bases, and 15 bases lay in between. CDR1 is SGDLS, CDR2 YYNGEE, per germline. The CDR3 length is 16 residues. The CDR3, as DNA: TGTGCCAGCAGCGCGTCAGGGGCAGATATGAACACTGAAGCTTTCTTT. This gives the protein CASSASGADMNTEAFF.

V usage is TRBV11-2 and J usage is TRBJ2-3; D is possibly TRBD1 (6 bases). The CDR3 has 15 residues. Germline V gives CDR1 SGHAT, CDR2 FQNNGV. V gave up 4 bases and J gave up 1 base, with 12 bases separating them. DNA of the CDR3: TGTGCCAGCAGCTCTCAGGACAGCCGCACAGATACGCAGTATTTT. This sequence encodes CASSSQDSRTDTQYF.

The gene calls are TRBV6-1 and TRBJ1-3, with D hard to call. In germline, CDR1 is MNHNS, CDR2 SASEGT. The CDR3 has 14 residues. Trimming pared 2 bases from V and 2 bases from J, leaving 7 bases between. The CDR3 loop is CASSESVPGNTIYF. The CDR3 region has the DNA TGTGCCAGCAGTGAATCGGTCCCTGGAAACACCATATATTTT.

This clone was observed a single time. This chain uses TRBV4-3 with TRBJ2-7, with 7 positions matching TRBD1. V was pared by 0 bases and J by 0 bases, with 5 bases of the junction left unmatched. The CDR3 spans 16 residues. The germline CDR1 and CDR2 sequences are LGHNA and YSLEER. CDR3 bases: TGCGCCAGCAGCCAAGATCTCGGGGACAGCTCCTACGAGCAGTACTTC. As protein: CASSQDLGDSSYEQYF.

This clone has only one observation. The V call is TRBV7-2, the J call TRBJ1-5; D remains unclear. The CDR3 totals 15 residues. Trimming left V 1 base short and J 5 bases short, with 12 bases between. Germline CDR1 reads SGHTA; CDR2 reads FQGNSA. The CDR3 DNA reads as TGTGCCAGCAGCTTAGTGGGAGGACGGGATCAGCCCCAGCATTTT. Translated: CASSLVGGRDQPQHF.

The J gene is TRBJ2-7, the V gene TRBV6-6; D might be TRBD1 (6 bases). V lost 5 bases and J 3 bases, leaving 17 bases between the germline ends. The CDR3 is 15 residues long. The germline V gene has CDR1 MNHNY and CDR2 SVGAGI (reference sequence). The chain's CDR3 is CASSPKKGTNYEQYF. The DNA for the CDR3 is TGTGCCAGCAGTCCAAAAAAAGGGACAAACTACGAGCAGTACTTC.

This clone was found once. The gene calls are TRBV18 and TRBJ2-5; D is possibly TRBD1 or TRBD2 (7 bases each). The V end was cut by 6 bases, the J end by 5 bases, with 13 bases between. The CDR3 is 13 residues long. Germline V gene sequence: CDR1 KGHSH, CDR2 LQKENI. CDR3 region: CASSPGGAETQYF. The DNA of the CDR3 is TGTGCCAGCTCTCCAGGGGGGGCTGAGACCCAGTACTTC.

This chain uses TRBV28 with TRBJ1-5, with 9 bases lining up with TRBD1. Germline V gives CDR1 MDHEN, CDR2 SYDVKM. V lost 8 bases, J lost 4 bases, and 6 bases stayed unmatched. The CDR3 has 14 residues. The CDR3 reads CASGDRAPNQPQHF. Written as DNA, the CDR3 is TGTGCCAGCGGGGACAGGGCCCCAAATCAGCCCCAGCATTTT.

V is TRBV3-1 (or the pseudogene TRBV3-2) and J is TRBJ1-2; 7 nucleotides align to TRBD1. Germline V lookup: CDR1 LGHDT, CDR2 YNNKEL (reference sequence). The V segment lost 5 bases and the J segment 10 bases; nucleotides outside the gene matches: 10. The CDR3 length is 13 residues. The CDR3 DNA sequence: TGTGCCAGCAGCGCAGTAGACGACAGGGACTACACCTTC. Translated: CASSAVDDRDYTF.

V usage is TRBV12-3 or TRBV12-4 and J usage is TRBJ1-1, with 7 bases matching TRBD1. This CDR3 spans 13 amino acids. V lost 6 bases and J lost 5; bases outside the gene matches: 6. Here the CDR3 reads CASSTGEETEAFF. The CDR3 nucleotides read TGTGCCAGCAGCACAGGGGAGGAAACTGAAGCTTTCTTT.

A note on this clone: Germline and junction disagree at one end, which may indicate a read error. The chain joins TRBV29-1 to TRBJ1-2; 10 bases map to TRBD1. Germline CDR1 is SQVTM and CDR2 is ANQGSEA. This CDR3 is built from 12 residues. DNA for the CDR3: TGCAGCGTTGAAGAGGGACAGGGGCCCAGAAGCTTC. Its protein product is CSVEEGQGPRSF.